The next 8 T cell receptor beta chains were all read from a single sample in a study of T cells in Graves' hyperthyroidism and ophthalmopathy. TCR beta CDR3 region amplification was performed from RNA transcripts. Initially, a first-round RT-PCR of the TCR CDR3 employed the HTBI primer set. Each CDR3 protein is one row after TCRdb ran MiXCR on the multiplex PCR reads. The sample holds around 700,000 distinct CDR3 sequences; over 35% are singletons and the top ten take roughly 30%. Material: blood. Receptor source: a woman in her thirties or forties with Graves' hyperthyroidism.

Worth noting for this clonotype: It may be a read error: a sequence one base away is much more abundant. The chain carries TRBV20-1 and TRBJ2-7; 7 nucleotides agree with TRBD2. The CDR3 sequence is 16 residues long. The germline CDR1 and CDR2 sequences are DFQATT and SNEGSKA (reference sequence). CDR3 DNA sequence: TGCAGTGCTAGGTCGCTCACTAGCGTACATTTCTACGGGCAGTACTTC. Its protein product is CSARSLTSVHFYGQYF.

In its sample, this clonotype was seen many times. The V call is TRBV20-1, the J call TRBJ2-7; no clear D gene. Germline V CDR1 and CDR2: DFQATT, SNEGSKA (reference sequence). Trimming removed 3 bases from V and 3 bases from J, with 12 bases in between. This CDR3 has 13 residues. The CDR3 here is CSASERMIYEQYF. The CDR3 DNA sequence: TGCAGTGCTAGCGAGAGGATGATCTACGAGCAGTACTTC.

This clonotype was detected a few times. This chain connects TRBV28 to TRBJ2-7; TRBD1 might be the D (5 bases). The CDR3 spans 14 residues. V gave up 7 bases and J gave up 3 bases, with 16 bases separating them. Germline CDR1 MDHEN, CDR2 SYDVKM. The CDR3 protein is CASKARANNYEQYF. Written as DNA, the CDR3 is TGTGCCAGCAAAGCCAGGGCGAATAACTACGAGCAGTACTTC.

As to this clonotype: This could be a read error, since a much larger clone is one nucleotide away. As DNA, the CDR3 is TGTGCCAGCAGCTTAGTACTGGATACAGAGACCCAGTACTTC. Translation: CASSLVLDTETQYF. The chain is built from TRBV7-9 and TRBJ2-5; D is ambiguous. V dropped 1 base and J dropped 4 bases, with 10 bases sitting between them. This CDR3 comprises 14 residues. Looked up from germline, CDR1 is SEHNR and CDR2 is FQNEAQ (reference sequence).

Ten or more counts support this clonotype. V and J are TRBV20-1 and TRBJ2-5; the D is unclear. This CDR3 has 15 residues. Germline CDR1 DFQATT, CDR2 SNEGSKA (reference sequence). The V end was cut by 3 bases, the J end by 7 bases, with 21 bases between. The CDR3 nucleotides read TGCAGTGCTAGGGCTCAGGACCAGAGTTTGGTGACCCAGTACTTC. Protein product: CSARAQDQSLVTQYF.

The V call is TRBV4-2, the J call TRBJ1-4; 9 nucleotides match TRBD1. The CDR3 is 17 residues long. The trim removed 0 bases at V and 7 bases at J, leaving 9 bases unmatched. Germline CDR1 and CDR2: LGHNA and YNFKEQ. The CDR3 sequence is CASSQEVPGQGGEKLFF. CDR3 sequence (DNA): TGTGCCAGCAGCCAAGAGGTACCGGGACAGGGAGGTGAAAAACTGTTTTTT.

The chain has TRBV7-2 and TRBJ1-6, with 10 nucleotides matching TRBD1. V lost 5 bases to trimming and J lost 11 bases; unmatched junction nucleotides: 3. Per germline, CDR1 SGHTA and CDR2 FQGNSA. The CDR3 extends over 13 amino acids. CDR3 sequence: CASSRDRGTPLHF. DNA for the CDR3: TGTGCCAGCAGCCGGGACAGGGGAACACCCCTCCACTTT. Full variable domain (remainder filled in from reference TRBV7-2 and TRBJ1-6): GAGVSQSPSNKVTEKGKDVELRCDPISGHTALYWYRQSLGQGLEFLIYFQGNSAPDKSGLPSDRFSAERTGGSVSTLTIQRTQQEDSAVYLCASSRDRGTPLHFGNGTRLTVT.

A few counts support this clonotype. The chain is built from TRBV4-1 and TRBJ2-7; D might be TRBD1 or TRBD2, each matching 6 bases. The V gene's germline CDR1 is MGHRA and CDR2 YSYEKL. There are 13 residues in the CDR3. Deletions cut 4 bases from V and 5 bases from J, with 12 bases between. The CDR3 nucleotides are TGCGCCAGCAGCCGACAGAGGGGGGACGAGCAGTACTTC. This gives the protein CASSRQRGDEQYF.